The next 27 T cell receptor beta chains were all read from a single sample in a study of CD8+CD57+ T cells in acquired aplastic anemia. The TCR beta profiling, which covered VDJ combination and CDR3 sequence, was carried out using genomic DNA as the template. MiXCR, run by TCRdb on the reads, gives a single entry per CDR3 protein. Among about 190,000 distinct CDR3 sequences listed, roughly half were seen once. Sequencing used sorted CD4+, CD8+, or CD8+CD57+ T cells (not recorded which) from PBMCs. The receptors were gathered from a human donor in good health, serving as a control.

As to this clonotype: Sequence at one end of the junction differs from germline and may be a read error. The rearrangement links TRBV7-9 to TRBJ2-2, with 11 bases matching TRBD2. Per the germline V gene, CDR1 is SEHNR and CDR2 is FQNEAQ (reference sequence). The CDR3 length is 16 residues. CDR3 coding DNA: TGTGCCAGCAGTTTAGCGGGGGGGCTTTTCACCGGGGAGCTGTTTTTT. It yields the protein CASSLAGGLFTGELFF.

This clonotype was observed many times. V usage is TRBV28 and J usage is TRBJ2-7; 7 bases line up with TRBD1. The CDR3 extends over 15 amino acids. Germline CDR1 MDHEN, CDR2 SYDVKM. Losses at the gene ends were 2 bases for V and 5 bases for J; bases not matched to a gene: 9. Here the CDR3 DNA reads TGTGCCAGCAGTTTACCGACAGGGTTGGGCAACGAGCAGTACTTC. It encodes CASSLPTGLGNEQYF.

The gene calls are TRBV29-1 and TRBJ2-7, with 9 bases that match TRBD2. Trimming removed 1 base from V and 2 bases from J; junction bases left unmatched: 0. CDR1 is SQVTM, CDR2 ANQGSEA, per germline. This CDR3 has 13 amino acids. CDR3 region: CSVEGLAAYEQYF. The CDR3 region has the DNA TGCAGCGTTGAAGGACTAGCGGCCTACGAGCAGTACTTC.

This clonotype appeared a few times. This may be a read error, as it is one base from a much larger clone. V is TRBV6-6 and J is TRBJ2-7, with TRBD1 matching over 8 bases. V lost 7 bases, J lost 5 bases, and 13 bases stayed unmatched. Germline CDR1 reads MNHNY; CDR2 reads SVGAGI (reference sequence). This CDR3 comprises 15 residues. The CDR3 region is CASTSRQGFLHEQYF. The CDR3 coding sequence is TGTGCCAGCACCTCCCGACAGGGGTTCCTCCACGAGCAGTACTTC.

The chain is built from TRBV24-1 and TRBJ1-5; the match to TRBD1 covers 8 bases. CDR1 and CDR2 (germline): KGHDR, SFDVKD. The J segment lost 6 bases and the V segment lost 11 bases, leaving 20 bases of the junction unmatched. The CDR3 spans 17 residues. The CDR3 region has the DNA TGTGCCAACAGCGATACAGGGCCAGGGGGCGTTAGTCAGCCCCAGCATTTT. Protein product: CANSDTGPGGVSQPQHF.

In this sample, this clonotype turned up once. The chain uses TRBV10-3 and TRBJ1-5; D ambiguous. V shed 2 bases and J shed 4 bases, with 9 bases lying between them. The CDR3 totals 14 residues. The germline V gene encodes CDR1 ENHRY and CDR2 SYGVKD. The DNA of the CDR3 is TGTGCCATCAGTGAGGTTGGCAGTAATCAGCCCCAGCATTTT. Translated, it gives CAISEVGSNQPQHF.

This clonotype came up many times. The J gene is TRBJ2-5, the V gene TRBV5-8; D is possibly TRBD1 (6 bases). V lost 2 bases to trimming and J lost 1 base, with 15 bases between them. The CDR3 has 16 amino acids. Germline CDR1 is SGHTS and CDR2 is YDEGEE. The CDR3 is CASSLGQTSPQETQYF. The CDR3, as DNA: TGTGCCAGCAGCTTAGGACAGACGTCTCCCCAAGAGACCCAGTACTTC.

This clonotype has a count of ten or more. The V gene is TRBV5-6, the J gene TRBJ1-4; D not resolved. Trimming stripped 4 bases from V and 2 bases from J, with 18 bases between. The CDR3 consists of 17 residues. Germline V gene lookup returns CDR1 SGHDT and CDR2 YYEEEE. CDR3 residues: CASSLGVFRETNEKLFF. CDR3 in DNA: TGTGCCAGCAGCCTGGGCGTCTTTAGAGAGACTAATGAAAAACTGTTTTTT.

The chain is built from TRBV19 and TRBJ2-3; 9 positions match TRBD1. Germline loops: CDR1 LNHDA, CDR2 SQIVND (reference sequence). The CDR3 runs to 14 residues. V dropped 6 bases and J dropped 4; count of bases not matched to a gene: 5. In nucleotides, the CDR3 is TGTGCCAGTAGAGACAGGGGGTTGTCAGATACGCAGTATTTT. It yields the protein CASRDRGLSDTQYF.

The rearrangement joins TRBV7-2 to TRBJ1-3; tentative D call: TRBD1 (5 bases). Trimming shortened V by 0 bases and J by 1 base, and 25 bases separated the two germline ends. Germline lookup yields CDR1 SGHTA and CDR2 FQGNSA. The CDR3 runs 21 residues. DNA of the CDR3: TGTGCCAGCAGCTTAGCGATCGGGCAGGGCTACATAAAGGGGTCTGGAAACACCATATATTTT. Protein: CASSLAIGQGYIKGSGNTIYF.

The chain is built from TRBV7-9 and TRBJ1-6, with D maybe TRBD1 (6 bases). V was trimmed by 5 bases and J by 5 bases, leaving 16 bases between them. CDR1 and CDR2 (germline): SEHNR, FQNEAQ (reference sequence). The CDR3 is 16 residues long. The CDR3 spells CASSRGQGQNNSPLHF. CDR3 coding DNA: TGTGCCAGCAGCCGCGGGCAGGGACAAAATAATTCACCCCTCCACTTT.

As regards this clonotype: No conserved phenylalanine or tryptophan is present at the end of the CDR3, so a read error is the likely explanation. The limits of the CDR3 on the DNA are not certain, so only TCRdb's listed CDR3 is given. The chain has TRBV24-1 and TRBJ1-3; the D call TRBD1 from the table was never checked on the DNA. Germline CDR1 is KGHDR and CDR2 is SFDVKD. The CDR3 spans 13 amino acids, including both terminal residues. CDR3 protein: CATGGPARGALNT.

For the CDR3, the DNA is TGCAGTGCTAGGGGGGGAGCGGCGGGTTACGAGCAGTACTTC. Amino acids: CSARGGAAGYEQYF. This chain links TRBV20-1 with TRBJ2-7, with D possibly being TRBD2 (6 bases). Trimming left V 3 bases short and J 4 bases short, with 16 bases between. In germline, CDR1 is DFQATT, CDR2 SNEGSKA (reference sequence). The CDR3 contains 14 residues.

The genes are TRBV2 and TRBJ2-7; maybe TRBD2 (6 bases). The V and J ends lost 0 bases and 4 bases respectively, with 16 bases between them. The CDR3 loop spans 16 amino acids. From germline, CDR1 is SNHLY and CDR2 FYNNEI. The CDR3 loop reads CASSEAGTASAYEQYF. The CDR3 nucleotides are TGTGCCAGCAGTGAAGCGGGAACGGCTAGCGCGTACGAGCAGTACTTC.

The rearrangement uses TRBV9 and TRBJ2-7; D gene ambiguous. The CDR3 is made up of 15 amino acids. Trimming cost V 0 bases and J 2 bases, with 12 bases left between them. Germline assignment: CDR1 SGDLS and CDR2 YYNGEE. The CDR3 protein is CASSVGGEMAYEQYF. The CDR3 DNA is TGTGCCAGCAGCGTAGGTGGGGAAATGGCCTACGAGCAGTACTTC.

The V and J genes are TRBV9 and TRBJ2-3, with D perhaps TRBD1 (6 bases). Trimming shortened V by 4 bases and J by 3 bases, and 15 bases separated the two germline ends. The CDR3 covers 15 residues. CDR1 and CDR2 (germline): SGDLS, YYNGEE. CDR3 bases: TGTGCCAGCAGCTTCCGGACAGATATTACAGATACGCAGTATTTT. Translating it yields CASSFRTDITDTQYF.

Concerning this clonotype: Sequence at one end of the junction differs from germline and may be a read error. The rearrangement links TRBV10-3 to TRBJ2-7; TRBD2 agrees at 9 bases. The V gene's germline CDR1 is ENHRY and CDR2 SYGVKD. The CDR3 loop spans 14 amino acids. CDR3 DNA: TGTGCTATCAGGGAGCGGGGGGTCTACAATGAGCAGTACTTC. It translates to CAIRERGVYNEQYF.

This clonotype was observed a handful of times. This CDR3 is CASSPGQGWETQYF. The CDR3 DNA reads TGTGCCAGCTCCCCTGGACAGGGGTGGGAGACCCAGTACTTC. The J gene is TRBJ2-5, the V gene TRBV18, with TRBD1 matching 9 bases. V dropped 6 bases and J dropped 5; count of bases not matched to a gene: 7. The CDR3 consists of 14 residues. CDR1 and CDR2 from the germline V gene are KGHSH and LQKENI.

On this clonotype: Since a much larger clone is just one base distant, this may be a read error. The V call is TRBV11-2, the J call TRBJ2-7, with TRBD1 matching over 12 bases. The CDR3 spans 17 residues. CDR1 SGHAT and CDR2 FQNNGV come from the germline V gene. CDR3 residues: CAGSLEGAGTGGNEQYF. Written as DNA, the CDR3 is TGTGCCGGCAGCTTAGAGGGGGCCGGGACAGGGGGCAACGAGCAGTACTTC.

This clonotype was detected only a few times. This sequence may be a read error, since a much larger clone differs from it by one base. The chain recombines TRBV12-3 or TRBV12-4 with TRBJ2-1; no clear D. CDR3 length: 10 residues. Trimming took 5 bases from V and 9 from J, leaving 5 bases between them. The CDR3 sequence is CASSRSEQFF. Written as DNA, the CDR3 is TGTGCCAGCAGTCGTAGTGAGCAGTTCTTC.

The CDR3 sequence: CASSVGGRTYEQYF. In nucleotides, the CDR3 is TGTGCCAGCAGCGTAGGGGGGCGGACCTACGAGCAGTACTTC. This chain joins TRBV7-2 and TRBJ2-7; tentatively, D is TRBD1 or TRBD2 (6 bases each). CDR3 length: 14 amino acids. Trimming took 5 bases from V and 2 from J, leaving 13 bases between them. Germline values: CDR1 SGHTA, CDR2 FQGNSA.

This clonotype has a count of ten or more. The V and J genes are TRBV6-2 or TRBV6-3 and TRBJ1-2, with D possibly being TRBD1 (6 bases). V was cut by 7 bases and J by 6 bases, with 12 bases left in between. Germline V gene lookup returns CDR1 MNHEY and CDR2 SVGEGT. This CDR3 contains 12 residues. CDR3 sequence reads: CASTRNRDGYTF. As DNA, the CDR3 is TGTGCCAGCACCCGAAACAGGGATGGCTACACCTTC.

The genes are TRBV10-2 and TRBJ2-3, with 8 nucleotides matching TRBD2. The CDR3 contains 16 residues. The germline V gene encodes CDR1 WSHSY and CDR2 SAAADI. V dropped 2 bases and J dropped 1; count of bases not matched to a gene: 5. The chain's CDR3 is CASSEVRGGGTDTQYF. The CDR3 DNA reads TGCGCCAGCAGTGAGGTCCGGGGGGGTGGCACAGATACGCAGTATTTT.

This chain connects TRBV20-1 to TRBJ2-1; 9 bases map to TRBD1. The CDR3 contains 13 residues. The ends lost 6 bases at V and 10 bases at J; junction bases unmatched: 10. In germline, CDR1 is DFQATT, CDR2 SNEGSKA (reference sequence). In DNA form, the CDR3 reads TGCAGTGCCTTTCCGGGACAGGGTTACGAGCAGTTCTTC. Protein sequence: CSAFPGQGYEQFF.

In its sample, this clonotype was seen once. The chain links TRBV10-2 to TRBJ1-1; 7 nucleotides agree with TRBD1. Unmatched junction bases numbered 6, after V lost 4 bases and J lost 4 bases. This CDR3 comprises 14 residues. CDR1 and CDR2 (germline): WSHSY, SAAADI. In nucleotides, the CDR3 is TGCGCCAGCAGTGGAACAGGGGAGGGCACTGAAGCTTTCTTT. Residues: CASSGTGEGTEAFF.

This clonotype was picked up one time. The chain employs TRBV9 and TRBJ1-1; no definite D call. Germline V CDR1 and CDR2: SGDLS, YYNGEE. Trimming stripped 0 bases from V and 5 bases from J, with 8 bases between. This CDR3 comprises 13 residues. This chain's CDR3 is CASSVEGFTEAFF. In DNA, the CDR3 is TGTGCCAGCAGCGTAGAAGGGTTTACTGAAGCTTTCTTT.

This clonotype was picked up a small number of times. In DNA, the CDR3 is TGTGCCAGCAGCTTAGGGGTGGGACAGCGAATCTATGGCTACACCTTC. Its protein is CASSLGVGQRIYGYTF. The chain links TRBV11-3 to TRBJ1-2, with 7 positions matching TRBD1. The CDR3 spans 16 residues. V shed 1 base, J shed 4 bases, and the junction held 9 bases outside the gene matches. Germline V gene lookup returns CDR1 SGHNT and CDR2 YENEEA.